What follows are 5 T cell receptor beta chains derived from one specimen sequenced in a study of blood T cell repertoires in COVID-19. Repertoires were generated with immunoSEQ multiplex PCR, while TCRdb's copy carries only in-frame clones and drops some. Here the sample spans hundreds of thousands of clones, roughly 91% being singletons. Input material: PBMCs or T cells enriched from blood (not recorded which). The source is a woman in her sixties in a cohort exposed to, infected with or recovered from COVID-19 (not recorded which).

The chain recombines TRBV4-3 with TRBJ2-2, with a possible D match to TRBD2 (5 bases). V was trimmed by 1 base and J by 5 bases, leaving 14 bases between them. The CDR3 length is 16 residues. Germline V gene data show CDR1 as LGHNA and CDR2 as YSLEER. CDR3 in amino acids: CASSQGPSGVTGELFF. CDR3 nucleotides: TGCGCCAGCAGCCAAGGACCCAGCGGAGTTACCGGGGAGCTGTTTTTT.

This chain links TRBV19 with TRBJ1-5; no firm D call. V lost 8 bases to trimming and J lost 4 bases, with 12 bases between them. The CDR3 has 13 residues. The germline V gene has CDR1 LNHDA and CDR2 SQIVND (reference sequence). The CDR3 reads CASQQAGNQPQHF. The CDR3 bases are TGTGCCAGTCAGCAGGCGGGGAATCAGCCCCAGCATTTT.

Notes on this clone: Other DNA sequences in the same sample also yield this CDR3. CDR3 sequence: CASSQSGSNQPQHF. The CDR3 DNA sequence: TGCGCCAGCAGCCAATCAGGGAGCAATCAGCCCCAGCATTTT. The chain is built from TRBV4-1 and TRBJ1-5; tentatively, D is TRBD1 (5 bases). The CDR3 totals 14 residues. CDR1 and CDR2 (germline): MGHRA, YSYEKL. The germline V and J ends were trimmed by 2 bases and 1 base, with 6 bases remaining between them.

This chain connects TRBV19 to TRBJ1-5, with TRBD1 matching over 7 bases. The CDR3 consists of 16 residues. J was trimmed by 4 bases and V by 3 bases; bases with no gene match: 9. The germline V gene has CDR1 LNHDA and CDR2 SQIVND (reference sequence). The CDR3 is CASSMLVGGRNQPQHF. CDR3 in DNA: TGTGCCAGTAGTATGCTGGTAGGGGGCCGAAATCAGCCCCAGCATTTT.

The rearrangement uses TRBV11-2 and TRBJ1-4, with D perhaps matching TRBD1 (5 bases). V shed 0 bases and J shed 8 bases, with 10 bases lying between them. CDR1 is SGHAT, CDR2 FQNNGV, per germline. The CDR3 sequence is 14 residues long. CDR3 nucleotides: TGTGCCAGCAGCTTAGATCCTCACAGGGAAAAACTGTTTTTT. It specifies CASSLDPHREKLFF.